The 31 T cell receptor beta chains below were found in one sample sequenced in a study of radiotherapy plus CTLA-4 blockade in lung cancer. Libraries were prepared by immunoSEQ multiplex PCR; TCRdb keeps only in-frame clonotypes and omits some of them. The sample has about 68,000 clones, 65% to 80% seen once. The material was peripheral blood, obtained from a patient treated with radiotherapy plus ipilimumab. The receptors stem from a human donor with non-small cell lung cancer who had a complete response to radiotherapy plus ipilimumab.

The V gene is TRBV19, the J gene TRBJ2-6; D uncertain. This CDR3 region has 15 residues. Per the germline V gene, CDR1 is LNHDA and CDR2 is SQIVND (reference sequence). V lost 2 bases and J 0 bases, leaving 5 bases between the germline ends. The CDR3 here is CASSITRSGANVLTF. CDR3 DNA: TGTGCCAGTAGTATAACCCGCTCTGGGGCCAACGTCCTGACTTTC.

The V gene is TRBV7-9, the J gene TRBJ2-7, with 15 bases aligning to TRBD2. V trimming: 5 bases; J trimming: 3 bases; junction bases outside the gene matches: 8. The CDR3 loop spans 17 amino acids. Germline values: CDR1 SEHNR, CDR2 FQNEAQ (reference sequence). CDR3 loop: CASSTQGLAGGIYEQYF. In nucleotides, the CDR3 is TGTGCCAGCAGCACCCAGGGACTAGCGGGGGGAATCTACGAGCAGTACTTC.

This chain links TRBV10-2 with TRBJ2-3; 10 positions agree with TRBD2. V dropped 9 bases and J dropped 0; count of bases not matched to a gene: 6. CDR3 length: 15 residues. The germline V gene encodes CDR1 WSHSY and CDR2 SAAADI. The CDR3 nucleotides read TGCGCCAGTCTCCTAGCGGGAGCTAGCACAGATACGCAGTATTTT. This sequence encodes CASLLAGASTDTQYF.

The chain recombines TRBV7-9 with TRBJ1-6, with D unresolved. The CDR3 contains 16 residues. Trimming removed 5 bases at V and 0 bases at J, with 11 bases between. Germline V gives CDR1 SEHNR, CDR2 FQNEAQ (reference sequence). The CDR3 spells CASSPSGDSYNSPLHF. CDR3 nucleotide sequence: TGTGCCAGCAGCCCCAGCGGGGACTCCTATAATTCACCCCTCCACTTT. Using reference TRBV7-9 and TRBJ1-6 for the parts outside the CDR3, the full variable domain is DTGVSQNPRHKITKRGQNVTFRCDPISEHNRLYWYRQTLGQGPEFLTYFQNEAQLEKSRLLSDRFSAERPKGSFSTLEIQRTEQGDSAMYLCASSPSGDSYNSPLHFGNGTRLTVT.

The chain employs TRBV15 and TRBJ2-7; D ambiguous. Germline V gene lookup returns CDR1 LNHNV and CDR2 YYDKDF (reference sequence). V was clipped by 4 bases and J by 5 bases, with 12 bases between them. This CDR3 has 13 residues. CDR3 bases: TGTGCCACCAGCACAGGAGTTTGGAACGAGCAGTACTTC. Protein: CATSTGVWNEQYF.

The chain employs TRBV7-2 and TRBJ2-1; no clear D gene. Per the germline V gene, CDR1 is SGHTA and CDR2 is FQGNSA. CDR3 size: 12 residues. Trimming left V 6 bases short and J 0 bases short, with 3 bases between. CDR3 region: CASRNSYNEQFF. In DNA form, the CDR3 reads TGTGCCAGCAGAAACTCCTACAATGAGCAGTTCTTC.

In this sample, this clone turned up a few times. The rearrangement uses TRBV4-1 and TRBJ1-5, with 8 nucleotides matching TRBD1. The germline V gene encodes CDR1 MGHRA and CDR2 YSYEKL. The V segment lost 0 bases and the J segment 1 base; nucleotides outside the gene matches: 5. The CDR3 length is 17 residues. The CDR3 coding sequence is TGCGCCAGCAGCCAAGATCTGAACAGGGGGAGCAATCAGCCCCAGCATTTT. It specifies CASSQDLNRGSNQPQHF.

The genes are TRBV6-5 and TRBJ2-5; 7 nucleotides agree with TRBD1. The CDR3 totals 14 residues. In germline, CDR1 is MNHEY, CDR2 SVGAGI. V gave up 2 bases and J gave up 5 bases; unmatched junction bases: 5. The CDR3 spells CASSYNRGQETQYF. The CDR3, as DNA: TGTGCCAGCAGTTACAACAGGGGTCAGGAGACCCAGTACTTC.

This chain links TRBV10-3 with TRBJ1-2; 7 bases are a match to TRBD1. The CDR3 covers 14 residues. The trim removed 2 bases at V and 6 bases at J, leaving 6 bases unmatched. The germline gives CDR1 ENHRY, CDR2 SYGVKD. The CDR3 bases are TGTGCCATCAGTGAGCTAGACAGGGCGAATGGCTACACCTTC. Translating gives CAISELDRANGYTF.

For the CDR3, the DNA is TGTGCCAGCAGCGTAGCGGGGCGGAGGGGGCCACCCCTCCACTTT. The encoded protein is CASSVAGRRGPPLHF. The genes are TRBV9 and TRBJ1-6; 7 nucleotides match TRBD1. Looked up from germline, CDR1 is SGDLS and CDR2 is YYNGEE. The junction had 8 bases not matched to a gene; V was cut back by 0 bases and J by 11 bases. The CDR3 has 15 residues.

The V call is TRBV19, the J call TRBJ1-2; D gene ambiguous. V lost 5 bases and J 6 bases, leaving 10 bases between the germline ends. CDR3 length equals 12 residues. Germline loops: CDR1 LNHDA, CDR2 SQIVND (reference sequence). CDR3 in amino acids: CASSGREDGYTF. The DNA for the CDR3 is TGTGCCAGTAGTGGCCGGGAAGATGGCTACACCTTC.

The genes are TRBV13 and TRBJ1-2; a possible D gene is TRBD1 (5 bases). Germline lookup yields CDR1 PRHDT and CDR2 FYEKMQ (reference sequence). This CDR3 has 14 amino acids. V dropped 4 bases and J dropped 7 bases, with 16 bases sitting between them. The CDR3 DNA sequence: TGTGCCAGCAGCTCCCCGACAGAGGGACTTGGCTACACCTTC. Translated, it gives CASSSPTEGLGYTF.

The genes are TRBV7-2 and TRBJ2-3; D may be TRBD2 (6 bases). Germline CDR1 and CDR2: SGHTA and FQGNSA. This CDR3 has 14 residues. Trimming removed 2 bases at V and 1 base at J, with 7 bases between. CDR3 bases: TGTGCCAGCAGCTTACAGCGGGGCACAGATACGCAGTATTTT. Encoded protein: CASSLQRGTDTQYF.

Remarks on this clone: Other nucleotide sequences from this sample produce the same CDR3. V and J are TRBV6-5 and TRBJ1-3; TRBD1 aligns across 7 bases. CDR3 length: 15 residues. Trimming removed 6 bases from V and 0 bases from J; junction bases left unmatched: 5. Germline V gives CDR1 MNHEY, CDR2 SVGAGI. The CDR3 reads CASSQTGLSGNTIYF. CDR3 bases: TGTGCCAGCAGCCAGACAGGGCTCTCTGGAAACACCATATATTTT.

The rearrangement links TRBV19 to TRBJ1-1; D is unresolved. Trimming stripped 3 bases from V and 5 bases from J, with 10 bases between. Germline V gives CDR1 LNHDA, CDR2 SQIVND (reference sequence). The CDR3 contains 13 residues. The CDR3 spells CASSIITQTEAFF. DNA of the CDR3: TGTGCCAGTAGTATTATTACCCAGACTGAAGCTTTCTTT.

The chain has TRBV6-5 and TRBJ1-5; D uncertain. Germline CDR1 reads MNHEY; CDR2 reads SVGAGI. The CDR3 length is 15 residues. V dropped 5 bases and J dropped 11 bases, with 22 bases sitting between them. The CDR3 DNA sequence: TGTGCCAGCAGTCCTCGAGGGAGCGGTGAGAGGGCCCAGCATTTT. Encoded protein: CASSPRGSGERAQHF.

This clone was seen more than once but under ten times. This chain uses TRBV10-3 with TRBJ1-2; TRBD1 aligns across 12 bases. Germline CDR1 ENHRY, CDR2 SYGVKD. V shed 6 bases and J 2 bases; nucleotides not matched to a gene: 4. This CDR3 is 15 amino acids long. As DNA, the CDR3 is TGTGCCATCAGACCGGGACAGGGGGCGAACTATGGCTACACCTTC. This encodes CAIRPGQGANYGYTF.

The chain is built from TRBV6-5 and TRBJ1-2; TRBD1 aligns across 8 bases. CDR1 is MNHEY and CDR2 is SVGAGI in the germline V gene. The CDR3 contains 14 residues. After removal of 4 bases from V and 6 bases from J, the junction contained 7 bases not matched to a gene. The CDR3 spells CASSSRAGGDGYTF. Here the CDR3 DNA reads TGTGCCAGCAGTTCCCGGGCAGGGGGCGATGGCTACACCTTC.

V is TRBV18 and J is TRBJ2-1, with D perhaps assigned TRBD1 or TRBD2 (6 bases each). Germline V lookup: CDR1 KGHSH, CDR2 LQKENI. Trimming took off 1 base at V and 9 bases at J, with 19 bases between the two ends. This CDR3 has 16 amino acids. In DNA, the CDR3 is TGTGCCAGCTCACCACGAACCGGGACACGGGGGATTGAGCAGTTCTTC. This sequence encodes CASSPRTGTRGIEQFF.

J is TRBJ1-4 and V is TRBV7-2, with a weak D call TRBD1 (6 bases). CDR1 and CDR2 (germline): SGHTA, FQGNSA. The CDR3 has 15 residues. V lost 5 bases and J lost 5, with 15 bases in between. CDR3 loop: CASSPDGQWNEKLFF. The CDR3 nucleotides are TGTGCCAGCAGCCCAGATGGACAGTGGAATGAAAAACTGTTTTTT.

The V gene is TRBV11-2, the J gene TRBJ2-7; 7 bases line up with TRBD1. V lost 1 base to trimming and J lost 4 bases; unmatched junction nucleotides: 4. Germline V gene lookup returns CDR1 SGHAT and CDR2 FQNNGV. This CDR3 is 14 amino acids long. This CDR3 reads CASSLVGGAYEQYV. The CDR3, as DNA: TGTGCCAGCAGCTTAGTAGGGGGCGCGTACGAGCAGTACGTC.

This rearrangement joins TRBV19 to TRBJ1-2; D not certain. This CDR3 has 15 residues. The germline V and J ends were trimmed by 5 bases and 0 bases, with 13 bases remaining between them. The V gene's germline CDR1 is LNHDA and CDR2 SQIVND (reference sequence). The CDR3 DNA is TGTGCCAGTAGTGAGGGCAGCGTTTCTAACTATGGCTACACCTTC. As protein: CASSEGSVSNYGYTF. The variable domain in full, completed from reference TRBV19 and TRBJ1-2, reads DGGITQSPKYLFRKEGQNVTLSCEQNLNHDAMYWYRQDPGQGLRLIYYSQIVNDFQKGDIAEGYSVSREKKESFPLTVTSAQKNPTAFYLCASSEGSVSNYGYTFGSGTRLTVV.

This chain connects TRBV30 to TRBJ2-3, with D maybe TRBD2 (5 bases). Germline-derived CDR1 and CDR2 are GTSNPN and SVGIG (reference sequence). Trimming removed 3 bases from V and 4 bases from J, with 11 bases in between. The CDR3 sequence is 13 residues long. CDR3 DNA sequence: TGTGCCTGGAGCCCCGGACTGGCAGATACGCAGTATTTT. Its translation: CAWSPGLADTQYF.

This clone turned up a few times. The gene calls are TRBV13 and TRBJ2-1; D not certain. CDR3 length: 14 residues. Germline CDR1 is PRHDT and CDR2 is FYEKMQ (reference sequence). V gave up 3 bases and J gave up 3 bases, with 9 bases separating them. The CDR3 coding sequence is TGTGCCAGCAGCTTCAGGAACAGCTACAATGAGCAGTTCTTC. This encodes CASSFRNSYNEQFF.

The chain recombines TRBV2 with TRBJ2-2; no definite D call. The CDR3 covers 12 residues. The germline gives CDR1 SNHLY, CDR2 FYNNEI. V lost 5 bases and J 10 bases, leaving 11 bases between the germline ends. The CDR3 loop reads CASSTELVELFF. CDR3 DNA sequence: TGTGCCAGCAGTACGGAGTTAGTGGAGCTGTTTTTT.

Concerning this clone itself: One junction end disagrees with the germline gene, perhaps due to a read error. This sample also contains other DNA sequences that code for the same CDR3. This sequence joins TRBV5-4 and TRBJ1-1, with 10 bases lining up with TRBD1. The CDR3 totals 14 residues. Germline CDR1 and CDR2: SGHNT and YYREEE (reference sequence). The CDR3 region has the DNA TGCGCCAGCAGTTCGGGACAGGGGACCACTGAAGCTTTCTTT. Its protein is CASSSGQGTTEAFF.

The chain recombines TRBV5-1 with TRBJ1-4; possible D gene TRBD1, 6 bases. The V end was cut by 3 bases, the J end by 8 bases, with 17 bases between. Germline lookup yields CDR1 SGHRS and CDR2 YFSETQ. The CDR3 covers 15 residues. The CDR3 loop is CASSSIGGLREKLFF. In nucleotides, the CDR3 is TGCGCCAGCAGCTCCATAGGGGGATTACGGGAAAAACTGTTTTTT.

The chain combines TRBV7-9 with TRBJ2-2; D is tentatively TRBD1 or TRBD2 (5 bases each). Trimming cost V 6 bases and J 0 bases, with 11 bases left between them. The CDR3 covers 15 residues. Germline V gives CDR1 SEHNR, CDR2 FQNEAQ (reference sequence). This CDR3 reads CASRWGFANTGELFF. The CDR3 nucleotides are TGTGCCAGCAGATGGGGGTTCGCGAACACCGGGGAGCTGTTTTTT. Complete variable domain (other parts from reference TRBV7-9 and TRBJ2-2): DTGVSQNPRHKITKRGQNVTFRCDPISEHNRLYWYRQTLGQGPEFLTYFQNEAQLEKSRLLSDRFSAERPKGSFSTLEIQRTEQGDSAMYLCASRWGFANTGELFFGEGSRLTVL.

This clone has only a few counts. The chain is built from TRBV5-6 and TRBJ2-2, with no clear D. V lost 1 base to trimming and J lost 10 bases, with 11 bases between them. Per germline, CDR1 SGHDT and CDR2 YYEEEE. The length of the CDR3 is 13 residues. The CDR3 reads CASSLMFTTELFF. The CDR3 DNA is TGTGCCAGCAGCTTGATGTTCACTACGGAGCTGTTTTTT.

This chain uses TRBV5-1 with TRBJ2-1, with 9 bases aligning to TRBD2. V lost 1 base, J lost 9 bases, and 5 bases stayed unmatched. Germline loops: CDR1 SGHRS, CDR2 YFSETQ. The CDR3 has 14 residues. CDR3 protein: CASSLRRGGGEQFF. The CDR3 DNA reads as TGCGCCAGCAGCTTGCGGCGGGGGGGCGGTGAGCAGTTCTTC. The variable domain in full, completed from reference TRBV5-1 and TRBJ2-1, reads KAGVTQTPRYLIKTRGQQVTLSCSPISGHRSVSWYQQTPGQGLQFLFEYFSETQRNKGNFPGRFSGRQFSNSRSEMNVSTLELGDSALYLCASSLRRGGGEQFFGPGTRLTVL.

Details on this clone: The same CDR3 also results from other DNA sequences found in this sample. J is TRBJ1-4 and V is TRBV30; 7 positions match TRBD1. Trimming at V came to 5 bases and at J to 7 bases, leaving 16 bases not matched to a gene. The CDR3 spans 16 residues. The germline CDR1 and CDR2 sequences are GTSNPN and SVGIG (reference sequence). CDR3 nucleotide sequence: TGTGCCTGGGGGGAGGGGGGAGGGACAGACTTTGAAAAACTGTTTTTT. This translates into CAWGEGGGTDFEKLFF.